This T cell receptor beta chain was recovered during a study of glioma-infiltrating T cells. The CDR3 covers 15 residues. Germline-derived CDR1 and CDR2 are SGHTS and YDEGEE. The trim removed 5 bases at V and 5 bases at J, leaving 7 bases unmatched. This clonotype was observed many times. Amplification of TCR alpha and beta CDR3 regions from RNA used iRepertoire nested multiplex PCR. TCRdb reprocessed the multiplex PCR reads with MiXCR, giving one entry per CDR3 protein. The sample has some 10,000 distinct CDR3 sequences; approximately 58% are singletons. This receptor was obtained from a human donor with low-grade glioma or glioblastoma, undergoing nonglioma brain surgery, or in good health (not recorded which). Sequenced input: glioma tissue, nonneoplastic brain tissue, or PBMCs (not recorded which). The chain couples TRBV5-8 to TRBJ2-3; 11 bases map to TRBD1. The CDR3 nucleotides read TGTGCCAGCAGAACGGACAGGGGGCACCAAGATACGCAGTATTTT. The encoded protein is CASRTDRGHQDTQYF.